This T cell receptor beta chain was retrieved from a study of OX40 agonist ivuxolimab in advanced cancers. The table came from immunoSEQ multiplex PCR; TCRdb's copy has only in-frame clones and leaves some out. In the table there are about 78,000 clones, approximately 84% of which are singletons. The V and J ends lost 7 bases and 6 bases respectively, with 19 bases between them. The V gene's germline CDR1 is SGHRS and CDR2 YFSETQ. The CDR3 is 15 residues long. The specimen was CD4+ or CD8+ T cells sorted from blood, collected in a trial of the OX40 agonist ivuxolimab. The chain recombines TRBV5-1 with TRBJ2-2, with a weak D call TRBD2 (7 bases). The receptor comes from an adult with an advanced solid tumor such as melanoma, head and neck, liver or kidney cancer. In DNA form, the CDR3 reads TGCGCCAGCGAAATGCGGGGGCTCCCGTCCGGGGAGCTGTTTTTT. Translated: CASEMRGLPSGELFF.